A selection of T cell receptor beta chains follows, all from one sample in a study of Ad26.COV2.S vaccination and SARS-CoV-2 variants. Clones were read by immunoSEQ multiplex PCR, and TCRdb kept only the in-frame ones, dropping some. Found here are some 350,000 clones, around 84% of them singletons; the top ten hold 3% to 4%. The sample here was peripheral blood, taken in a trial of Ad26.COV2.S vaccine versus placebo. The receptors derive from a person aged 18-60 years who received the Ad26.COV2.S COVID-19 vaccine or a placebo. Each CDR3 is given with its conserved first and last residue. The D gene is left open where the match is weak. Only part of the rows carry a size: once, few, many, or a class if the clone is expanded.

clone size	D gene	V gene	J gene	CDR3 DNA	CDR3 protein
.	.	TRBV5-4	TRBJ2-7	TGTGCCAGCAGCTTGTTCGGGGCGAGCTCCTACGAGCAGTACTTC	CASSLFGASSYEQYF
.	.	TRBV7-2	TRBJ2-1	TGTGCCAGCAGCTTAGTTGGGGAGAATGAGCAGTTCTTC	CASSLVGENEQFF
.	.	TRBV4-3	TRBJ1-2	TGCGCCAGCAGCCCTAGGAGGGGGAACTATGGCTACACCTTC	CASSPRRGNYGYTF
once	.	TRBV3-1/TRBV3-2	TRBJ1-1	TGTGCCAGCAGCGTGTGGGGAAGCACTGAAGCTTTCTTT	CASSVWGSTEAFF
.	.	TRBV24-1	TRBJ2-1	TGTGCCACCAGTGGAGGACAACTCATCTACAATGAGCAGTTCTTC	CATSGGQLIYNEQFF
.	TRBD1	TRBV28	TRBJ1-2	TGTGCCAGCAGTCTGGGCGGGACAGGGGGTTCAGTAAACTATGGCTACACCTTC	CASSLGGTGGSVNYGYTF
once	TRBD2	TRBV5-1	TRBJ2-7	TGCGCCAGCAGTTCAATAGCGGGTGACTACGAGCAGTACTTC	CASSSIAGDYEQYF
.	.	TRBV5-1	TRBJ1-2	TGCGCCAGCAGCCTAACGGGGCCCGAAGATGGCTACACCTTC	CASSLTGPEDGYTF
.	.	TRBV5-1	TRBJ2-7	TGCGCCAGCAGCTTGGACGTGATCCCGCCCGAGCAGTACTTC	CASSLDVIPPEQYF
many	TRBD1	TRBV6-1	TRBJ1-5	TGTGCCAGCAGTGAGTTGGAGGGGGCCGGTCAGCCCCAGCATTTT	CASSELEGAGQPQHF
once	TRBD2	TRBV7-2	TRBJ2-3	TGTGCCAGCAGCTCCCAGCATCGGACTAGCGGGAGGAATACGCAGTATTTT	CASSSQHRTSGRNTQYF
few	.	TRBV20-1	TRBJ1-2	TGCAGTGCTAGTACGAGGGGCTACACCTTC	CSASTRGYTF
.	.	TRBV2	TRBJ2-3	TGTGCCAGCAGTGAATTAGGAGGGAATACGCAGTATTTT	CASSELGGNTQYF
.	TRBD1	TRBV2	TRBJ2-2	TGTGCCAGCATTCTAATCGGGACAGGGGTCCTTGGCCGGGAGCTGTTTTTT	CASILIGTGVLGRELFF
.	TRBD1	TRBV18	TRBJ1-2	TGTGCCAGCTCGTCGCTACGACAGGGGAACGAGGGCTATGGCTACACCTTC	CASSSLRQGNEGYGYTF
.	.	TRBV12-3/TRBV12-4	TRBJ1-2	TGTGCCAGCAGCCAAGCAGAGGGGGGCTACACCTTC	CASSQAEGGYTF
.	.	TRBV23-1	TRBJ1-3	TGCGCCAGCATTTCGCCGGAATCTGGAAACACCATATATTTT	CASISPESGNTIYF
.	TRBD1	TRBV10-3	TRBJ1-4	TGTGCCATCAGTGACGCCAAGGGACAGTCTAATGAAAAACTGTTTTTT	CAISDAKGQSNEKLFF
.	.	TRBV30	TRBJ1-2	TGTGCCTGGACCCTATGGGCAGTTAACTATGGCTACACCTTC	CAWTLWAVNYGYTF
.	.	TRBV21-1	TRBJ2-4	TGTGCCAGCAGCAAAGTGACGTATCAGGGGGCCAGAAACATTCAGTACTTC	CASSKVTYQGARNIQYF
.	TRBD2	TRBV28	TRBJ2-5	TGTGCCAGCAGTTCCCCAGAAAGCGGGAAAGGGACCCAGTACTTC	CASSSPESGKGTQYF
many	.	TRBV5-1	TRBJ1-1	TGCGCCAGCAGCTTGGCACAGGGTTCCATGAACACTGAAGCTTTCTTT	CASSLAQGSMNTEAFF